The 17 T cell receptor beta chains presented below share a single source sample, sequenced in a study of PD-1 blockade in classical Hodgkin lymphoma. Time point reported: cycle 4 day 1 (C4D1), after around six weeks of nivolumab. Every patient experienced relapse after autologous stem cell transplantation, and brentuximab vedotin exposure varied. Magnetic negative selection served to purify CD4+ T cells out of PBMCs that had been thawed. Assay used: immunoSEQ multiplex PCR; TCRdb lists only in-frame clones, some missing. Here the sample spans around 26,000 clones, around 80% being singletons. This material consisted of CD4+ T cells from blood, taken before the fourth cycle of nivolumab. These receptors originate from a human donor with classical Hodgkin lymphoma.

The chain carries TRBV19 and TRBJ1-5; TRBD1 might be the D (5 bases). The CDR3 consists of 13 residues. Trimming removed 4 bases at V and 7 bases at J, with 11 bases between. Per germline, CDR1 LNHDA and CDR2 SQIVND (reference sequence). The CDR3 nucleotides read TGTGCCAGTAGTAACCGCAGGGCCCAGCCCCAGCATTTT. As protein: CASSNRRAQPQHF. The entire variable domain, with the rest obtained from reference TRBV19 and TRBJ1-5, is as follows: DGGITQSPKYLFRKEGQNVTLSCEQNLNHDAMYWYRQDPGQGLRLIYYSQIVNDFQKGDIAEGYSVSREKKESFPLTVTSAQKNPTAFYLCASSNRRAQPQHFGDGTRLSIL.

The J gene is TRBJ2-2, the V gene TRBV2; D tentatively fits TRBD1 or TRBD2 (6 bases each). Between the trimmed V and J ends, which lost 8 bases and 0 bases, there was a span of 13 bases. CDR1 and CDR2 from the germline V gene are SNHLY and FYNNEI. The CDR3 runs 15 residues. The CDR3 region has the DNA TGTGCCAGCCTAATGGGGGGCACGAACACCGGGGAGCTGTTTTTT. It specifies CASLMGGTNTGELFF.

The genes are TRBV7-2 and TRBJ2-7; D might be TRBD2 (6 bases). The CDR3 is made up of 15 amino acids. The germline CDR1 and CDR2 sequences are SGHTA and FQGNSA. Trimming removed 4 bases at V and 2 bases at J, with 15 bases between. CDR3 DNA: TGTGCCAGCAGCTCCCGGGACTCCCGAACCTACGAGCAGTACTTC. This codes for CASSSRDSRTYEQYF.

In this sample, this clone turned up once. The J gene is TRBJ1-1, the V gene TRBV7-2, with D possibly matching TRBD1 (6 bases). Germline-derived CDR1 and CDR2 are SGHTA and FQGNSA. V was clipped by 7 bases and J by 4 bases, with 16 bases between them. The CDR3 sequence is 14 residues long. CDR3 nucleotide sequence: TGTGCCAGCACACCAAAAGGCAGGGGCACTGAAGCTTTCTTT. As protein: CASTPKGRGTEAFF. Drawing the rest from reference TRBV7-2 and TRBJ1-1, the complete variable domain is GAGVSQSPSNKVTEKGKDVELRCDPISGHTALYWYRQSLGQGLEFLIYFQGNSAPDKSGLPSDRFSAERTGGSVSTLTIQRTQQEDSAVYLCASTPKGRGTEAFFGQGTRLTVV.

This sequence joins TRBV4-3 and TRBJ2-1, with D possibly matching TRBD2 (6 bases). The germline CDR1 and CDR2 sequences are LGHNA and YSLEER. The CDR3 length is 15 residues. Trimming pared 1 base from V and 2 bases from J, leaving 9 bases between. CDR3 sequence (DNA): TGCGCCAGCAGCCAAGTGGCGGGAACCTACAATGAGCAGTTCTTC. Protein sequence: CASSQVAGTYNEQFF.

The V gene is TRBV18, the J gene TRBJ1-5; unclear D gene. This CDR3 region has 15 residues. Germline CDR1 KGHSH, CDR2 LQKENI. V was pared by 3 bases and J by 5 bases, with 14 bases between. CDR3 DNA: TGTGCCAGCTCACCCGGACCGAAAGAGGATCAGCCCCAGCATTTT. It is translated as CASSPGPKEDQPQHF.

The genes are TRBV29-1 and TRBJ2-1, with D uncertain. The CDR3 loop spans 12 amino acids. Trimming pared 1 base from V and 6 bases from J, leaving 7 bases between. Germline V lookup: CDR1 SQVTM, CDR2 ANQGSEA. Written as DNA, the CDR3 is TGCAGCGTTGAAGGAAATGGCAATGAGCAGTTCTTC. As protein: CSVEGNGNEQFF.

J is TRBJ2-5 and V is TRBV14, with D unclear. The length of the CDR3 is 13 residues. Trimming removed 1 base at V and 5 bases at J, with 8 bases between. Germline V lookup: CDR1 SGHDN, CDR2 FVKESK. The CDR3 sequence: CASSQGPWETQYF. DNA of the CDR3: TGTGCCAGCAGCCAAGGGCCTTGGGAGACCCAGTACTTC.

The rearrangement links TRBV5-1 to TRBJ1-3; possible D gene TRBD1, 5 bases. Germline CDR1 SGHRS, CDR2 YFSETQ. The germline V and J ends were trimmed by 4 bases and 2 bases, with 13 bases remaining between them. The CDR3 sequence is 15 residues long. For the CDR3, the DNA is TGCGCCAGCAGCCCCGAGGGACGAGCTGGAAACACCATATATTTT. It specifies CASSPEGRAGNTIYF.

A note on this clone: Germline and junction disagree at one end, which may indicate a read error. The V and J genes are TRBV2 and TRBJ2-7, with a possible D match to TRBD2 (6 bases). The CDR3 has 11 residues. Germline CDR1 reads SNHLY; CDR2 reads FYNNEI. The CDR3 DNA follows: TGTGCAAGCATGCAGGCGGGAGAGCAGTACTTC. This sequence encodes CASMQAGEQYF.

This sequence joins TRBV7-9 and TRBJ2-3; D is undetermined. CDR1 and CDR2 from the germline V gene are SEHNR and FQNEAQ (reference sequence). The V gene lost 5 bases and the J gene lost 2 bases, with 5 bases spanning the gap. The CDR3 extends over 12 amino acids. The CDR3 nucleotides read TGTGCCAGCAGCATAGACACAGATACGCAGTATTTT. This encodes CASSIDTDTQYF. Full variable domain (rest looked up from reference TRBV7-9 and TRBJ2-3): DTGVSQNPRHKITKRGQNVTFRCDPISEHNRLYWYRQTLGQGPEFLTYFQNEAQLEKSRLLSDRFSAERPKGSFSTLEIQRTEQGDSAMYLCASSIDTDTQYFGPGTRLTVL.

The V and J genes are TRBV4-2 and TRBJ2-5; D gene uncertain. The CDR3 spans 13 residues. V was shortened by 4 bases and J by 4 bases, with 10 bases between the two germline ends. CDR1 is LGHNA and CDR2 is YNFKEQ in the germline V gene. The CDR3 protein is CASSLNQAETQYF. For the CDR3, the DNA is TGTGCCAGCAGCCTAAACCAGGCAGAGACCCAGTACTTC.

V and J are TRBV7-9 and TRBJ2-2, with D uncertain. Trimming took 10 bases from V and 4 from J, leaving 19 bases between them. The germline CDR1 and CDR2 sequences are SEHNR and FQNEAQ (reference sequence). CDR3 size: 15 residues. CDR3 DNA sequence: TGTGCCAACACCTGGGTGGGGAAGGGCACCGGGGAGCTGTTTTTT. It yields the protein CANTWVGKGTGELFF.

The chain uses TRBV19 and TRBJ1-2, with D possibly being TRBD1 (6 bases). The V gene lost 4 bases and the J gene lost 0 bases, with 12 bases spanning the gap. Germline CDR1 is LNHDA and CDR2 is SQIVND (reference sequence). This CDR3 spans 15 amino acids. The CDR3 spells CASSTPGQSNYGYTF. The CDR3 DNA reads as TGTGCCAGTAGTACCCCCGGACAGTCTAACTATGGCTACACCTTC.

This chain links TRBV28 with TRBJ1-2, with D unclear. V lost 2 bases, J lost 1 base, and 5 bases lay in between. CDR1 MDHEN and CDR2 SYDVKM come from the germline V gene. CDR3 length: 13 residues. Written as DNA, the CDR3 is TGTGCCAGCAGTTTAACGGTTAACTATGGCTACACCTTC. Translating gives CASSLTVNYGYTF.

This chain uses TRBV30 with TRBJ2-5; no definite D call. V was cut by 7 bases and J by 5 bases, with 11 bases left in between. Germline lookup yields CDR1 GTSNPN and CDR2 SVGIG (reference sequence). There are 11 residues in the CDR3. The CDR3 DNA reads as TGTGCCTCGACCCTCTTGGAGACCCAGTACTTC. Translated, it gives CASTLLETQYF.

The chain has TRBV2 and TRBJ2-2, with TRBD1 as a possible D gene (6 bases). The CDR3 spans 13 residues. CDR1 SNHLY and CDR2 FYNNEI come from the germline V gene. Trimming removed 6 bases from V and 5 bases from J, with 10 bases in between. CDR3 residues: CASRATGTGELFF. The CDR3 DNA sequence: TGTGCCAGCAGGGCCACAGGGACCGGGGAGCTGTTTTTT.